Following are 13 T cell receptor beta chains from one sample sequenced in a study of shared clonotypes between healthy human individuals. Measured with immunoSEQ multiplex PCR; TCRdb has only the in-frame clones, and not every one. The table lists approximately 530,000 clones, approximately 95% of them singletons. Sequenced sample: naive CD4+ T cells sorted from blood. Subset meaning: CD45RA+ positively selected. The receptor source for this set is a woman in her 30s in good health.

Comments on this clone: Additional DNA sequences in this sample encode the identical CDR3. This sequence joins TRBV28 and TRBJ2-7; 8 positions agree with TRBD1. The CDR3 has 15 residues. After removal of 2 bases from V and 1 base from J, the junction contained 4 bases not matched to a gene. Per germline, CDR1 MDHEN and CDR2 SYDVKM. DNA for the CDR3: TGTGCCAGCAGTTTAAGTGGGACAGGTTCCTACGAGCAGTACTTC. As protein: CASSLSGTGSYEQYF.

CDR3 residues: CASRGQEGYNEQFF. The CDR3 DNA reads as TGTGCCAGCAGAGGACAGGAGGGGTACAATGAGCAGTTCTTC. The chain employs TRBV7-9 and TRBJ2-1, with D possibly TRBD1 on 7 matching bases. CDR1 and CDR2 (germline): SEHNR, FQNEAQ (reference sequence). Trimming took 6 bases from V and 4 from J, leaving 13 bases between them. The CDR3 is made up of 14 amino acids.

The rearrangement links TRBV5-4 to TRBJ2-3; D is possibly TRBD1 (6 bases). This CDR3 comprises 15 residues. The V gene lost 3 bases and the J gene lost 1 base, with 12 bases spanning the gap. Germline-derived CDR1 and CDR2 are SGHNT and YYREEE (reference sequence). CDR3 loop: CASSSKRQGTDTQYF. CDR3 in DNA: TGTGCCAGCAGCTCAAAACGACAGGGCACAGATACGCAGTATTTT. Using reference TRBV5-4 and TRBJ2-3 for the parts outside the CDR3, the full variable domain is ETGVTQSPTHLIKTRGQQVTLRCSSQSGHNTVSWYQQALGQGPQFIFQYYREEENGRGNFPPRFSGLQFPNYSSELNVNALELDDSALYLCASSSKRQGTDTQYFGPGTRLTVL.

The chain couples TRBV2 to TRBJ2-2; 7 nucleotides agree with TRBD1. Unmatched junction bases numbered 8, after V lost 4 bases and J lost 6 bases. The CDR3 is 15 residues long. CDR1 SNHLY and CDR2 FYNNEI come from the germline V gene. CDR3 loop: CASSARDRVAGELFF. The CDR3, as DNA: TGTGCCAGCAGTGCAAGGGACAGAGTGGCCGGGGAGCTGTTTTTT.

V and J are TRBV5-6 and TRBJ1-2; no clear D. From germline, CDR1 is SGHDT and CDR2 YYEEEE. The CDR3 extends over 12 amino acids. Trimming removed 0 bases from V and 5 bases from J, with 5 bases in between. The DNA for the CDR3 is TGTGCCAGCAGCTTGGGCGAGTATGGCTACACCTTC. Its translation is CASSLGEYGYTF.

The table lists this clone with a count of one. The J gene is TRBJ1-3, the V gene TRBV15, with no clear D. The CDR3 is made up of 18 amino acids. The germline V and J ends were trimmed by 0 bases and 1 base, with 16 bases remaining between them. Germline V gene lookup returns CDR1 LNHNV and CDR2 YYDKDF (reference sequence). The CDR3 is CATSRDWPGLGSGNTIYF. The CDR3 bases are TGTGCCACCAGCAGAGATTGGCCCGGACTGGGGTCTGGAAACACCATATATTTT. Complete variable domain (other parts from reference TRBV15 and TRBJ1-3): DAMVIQNPRYQVTQFGKPVTLSCSQTLNHNVMYWYQQKSSQAPKLLFHYYDKDFNNEADTPDNFQSRRPNTSFCFLDIRSPGLGDTAMYLCATSRDWPGLGSGNTIYFGEGSWLTVV.

CDR3 region: CASSTAVREPQHF. CDR3 DNA sequence: TGTGCCAGCAGTACGGCCGTTCGTGAGCCCCAGCATTTT. The rearrangement links TRBV6-5 to TRBJ1-5; D is ambiguous. There are 13 residues in the CDR3. The germline V gene has CDR1 MNHEY and CDR2 SVGAGI. Trimming took 5 bases from V and 8 from J, leaving 13 bases between them.

This chain uses TRBV11-2 with TRBJ2-6; the match to TRBD1 covers 8 bases. Germline loops: CDR1 SGHAT, CDR2 FQNNGV. The CDR3 spans 17 residues. The junction had 7 bases not matched to a gene; V was cut back by 1 base and J by 5 bases. The CDR3 DNA follows: TGTGCCAGCAGCTTAGTCCGACAGGGGCAGTGGGCCAACGTCCTGACTTTC. This gives the protein CASSLVRQGQWANVLTF.

The chain employs TRBV6-5 and TRBJ2-7; TRBD2 agrees at 10 bases. Germline V gene data show CDR1 as MNHEY and CDR2 as SVGAGI. The V segment lost 0 bases and the J segment 6 bases; nucleotides outside the gene matches: 5. The CDR3 runs to 15 residues. Here the CDR3 DNA reads TGTGCCAGCAGTTACTCGGCTAGCGGGAGTTTCGAGCAGTACTTC. Translation gives CASSYSASGSFEQYF.

The chain is built from TRBV5-8 and TRBJ2-3; no clear D gene. Looked up from germline, CDR1 is SGHTS and CDR2 is YDEGEE. Trimming removed 3 bases from V and 1 base from J, with 15 bases in between. The length of the CDR3 is 16 residues. CDR3 sequence (DNA): TGTGCCAGCAGCTGGCTCTTGGCCGAGGGCACAGATACGCAGTATTTT. This codes for CASSWLLAEGTDTQYF.

V and J are TRBV6-6 and TRBJ2-7; 7 nucleotides agree with TRBD1. CDR1 is MNHNY, CDR2 SVGAGI, per germline (reference sequence). J was trimmed by 2 bases and V by 6 bases; bases with no gene match: 7. The CDR3 has 14 residues. The DNA for the CDR3 is TGTGCCAGCAGCACGGACAGGACGACCTACGAGCAGTACTTC. Translating it yields CASSTDRTTYEQYF.

The V gene is TRBV28, the J gene TRBJ2-7, with TRBD2 identical over 10 bases. Germline trimming cut 2 bases from V and 2 bases from J; bases unmatched to any gene: 12. This CDR3 is 18 amino acids long. Looked up from germline, CDR1 is MDHEN and CDR2 is SYDVKM. CDR3 residues: CASSLTSGELPATYEQYF. CDR3 nucleotide sequence: TGTGCCAGCAGTTTAACTAGCGGGGAACTTCCCGCTACCTACGAGCAGTACTTC.

This chain connects TRBV5-1 to TRBJ2-5; D unclear. Germline assignment: CDR1 SGHRS and CDR2 YFSETQ. This CDR3 has 14 residues. V gave up 0 bases and J gave up 2 bases, with 8 bases separating them. The chain's CDR3 is CASSLGPPQETQYF. Here the CDR3 DNA reads TGCGCCAGCAGCTTGGGACCGCCTCAAGAGACCCAGTACTTC.